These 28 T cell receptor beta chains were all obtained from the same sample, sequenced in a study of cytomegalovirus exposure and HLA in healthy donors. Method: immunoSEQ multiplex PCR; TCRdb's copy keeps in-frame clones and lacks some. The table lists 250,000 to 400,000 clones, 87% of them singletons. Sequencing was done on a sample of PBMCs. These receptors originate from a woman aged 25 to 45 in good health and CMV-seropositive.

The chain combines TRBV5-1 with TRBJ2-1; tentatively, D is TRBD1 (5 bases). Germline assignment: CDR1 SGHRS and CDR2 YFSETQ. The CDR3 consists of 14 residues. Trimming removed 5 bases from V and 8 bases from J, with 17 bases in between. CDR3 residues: CASRMPARVDEQFF. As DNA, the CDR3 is TGCGCCAGCAGAATGCCTGCCAGGGTAGATGAGCAGTTCTTC.

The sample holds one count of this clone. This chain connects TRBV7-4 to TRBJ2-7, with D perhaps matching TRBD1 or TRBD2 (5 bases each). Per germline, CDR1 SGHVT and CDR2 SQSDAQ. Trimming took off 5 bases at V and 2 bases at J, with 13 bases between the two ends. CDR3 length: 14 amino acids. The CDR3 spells CASSITGTTYEQYF. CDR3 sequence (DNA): TGTGCCAGCAGCATTACCGGGACCACCTACGAGCAGTACTTC.

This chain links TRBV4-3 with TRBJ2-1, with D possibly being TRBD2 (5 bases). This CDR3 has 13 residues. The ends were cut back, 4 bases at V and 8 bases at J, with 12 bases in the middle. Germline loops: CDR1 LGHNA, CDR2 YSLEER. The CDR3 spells CASSPGLADEQFF. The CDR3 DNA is TGCGCCAGCAGCCCGGGTCTAGCAGATGAGCAGTTCTTC.

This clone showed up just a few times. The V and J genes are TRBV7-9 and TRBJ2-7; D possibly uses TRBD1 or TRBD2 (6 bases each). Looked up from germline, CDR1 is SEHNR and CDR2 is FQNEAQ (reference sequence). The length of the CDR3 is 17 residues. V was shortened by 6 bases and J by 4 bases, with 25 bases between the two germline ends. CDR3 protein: CASSREGGAGMGYEQYF. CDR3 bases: TGTGCCAGCAGTCGAGAGGGGGGCGCGGGGATGGGTTACGAGCAGTACTTC. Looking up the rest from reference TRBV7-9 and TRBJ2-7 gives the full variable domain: DTGVSQNPRHKITKRGQNVTFRCDPISEHNRLYWYRQTLGQGPEFLTYFQNEAQLEKSRLLSDRFSAERPKGSFSTLEIQRTEQGDSAMYLCASSREGGAGMGYEQYFGPGTRLTVT.

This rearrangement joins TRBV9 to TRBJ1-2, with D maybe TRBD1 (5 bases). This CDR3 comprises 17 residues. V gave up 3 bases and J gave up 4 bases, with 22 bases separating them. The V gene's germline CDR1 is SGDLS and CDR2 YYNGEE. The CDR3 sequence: CASSANLRGSTLYGYTF. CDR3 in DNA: TGTGCCAGCAGCGCGAACCTTCGGGGGTCGACCCTCTATGGCTACACCTTC. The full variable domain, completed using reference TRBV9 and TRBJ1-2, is DSGVTQTPKHLITATGQRVTLRCSPRSGDLSVYWYQQSLDQGLQFLIQYYNGEERAKGNILERFSAQQFPDLHSELNLSSLELGDSALYFCASSANLRGSTLYGYTFGSGTRLTVV.

This chain's CDR3 is CASRTGAILGEQFF. CDR3 sequence (DNA): TGTGCCAGCAGGACAGGGGCTATTCTGGGTGAGCAGTTCTTC. The rearrangement joins TRBV9 to TRBJ2-1, with 8 bases lining up with TRBD1. V shed 5 bases, J shed 9 bases, and the junction held 10 bases outside the gene matches. In germline, CDR1 is SGDLS, CDR2 YYNGEE. The CDR3 consists of 14 residues.

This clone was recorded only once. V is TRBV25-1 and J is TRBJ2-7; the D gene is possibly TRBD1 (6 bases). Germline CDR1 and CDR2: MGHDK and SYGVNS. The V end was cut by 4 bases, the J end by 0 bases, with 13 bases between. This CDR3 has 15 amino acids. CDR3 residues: CASSGDGQHSYEQYF. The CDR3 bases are TGTGCCAGCAGTGGAGACGGACAGCACTCCTACGAGCAGTACTTC.

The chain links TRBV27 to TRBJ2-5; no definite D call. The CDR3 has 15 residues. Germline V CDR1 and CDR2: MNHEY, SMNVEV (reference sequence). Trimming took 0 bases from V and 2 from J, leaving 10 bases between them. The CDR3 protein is CASSLSVAGQETQYF. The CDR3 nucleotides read TGTGCCAGCAGTTTATCGGTGGCAGGTCAAGAGACCCAGTACTTC.

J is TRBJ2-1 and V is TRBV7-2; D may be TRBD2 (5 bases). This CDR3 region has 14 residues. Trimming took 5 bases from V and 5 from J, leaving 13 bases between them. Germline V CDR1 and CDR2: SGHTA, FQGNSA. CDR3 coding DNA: TGTGCCAGCAGCAACTTAGCGCGAAACAATGAGCAGTTCTTC. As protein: CASSNLARNNEQFF.

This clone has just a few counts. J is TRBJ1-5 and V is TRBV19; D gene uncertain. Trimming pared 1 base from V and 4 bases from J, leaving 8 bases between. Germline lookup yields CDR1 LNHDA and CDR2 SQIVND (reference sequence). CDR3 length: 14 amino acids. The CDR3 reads CASSIVRLNQPQHF. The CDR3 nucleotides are TGTGCCAGTAGTATAGTTAGACTTAATCAGCCCCAGCATTTT.

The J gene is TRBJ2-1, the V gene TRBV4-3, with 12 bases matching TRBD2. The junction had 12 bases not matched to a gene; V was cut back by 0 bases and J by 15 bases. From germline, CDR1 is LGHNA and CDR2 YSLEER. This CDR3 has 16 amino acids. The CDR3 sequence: CASSQDRASGGAVLFF. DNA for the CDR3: TGCGCCAGCAGCCAAGACCGGGCTAGCGGGGGGGCCGTGCTGTTCTTC.

The CDR3 bases are TGTGCCAGCAGCCGAAGGGGGCGCAATGAGCAGTTCTTC. Protein: CASSRRGRNEQFF. V and J are TRBV11-3 and TRBJ2-1; 7 positions match TRBD1. The J segment lost 6 bases and the V segment lost 5 bases, leaving 4 bases of the junction unmatched. The CDR3 runs 13 residues. Germline CDR1 SGHNT, CDR2 YENEEA.

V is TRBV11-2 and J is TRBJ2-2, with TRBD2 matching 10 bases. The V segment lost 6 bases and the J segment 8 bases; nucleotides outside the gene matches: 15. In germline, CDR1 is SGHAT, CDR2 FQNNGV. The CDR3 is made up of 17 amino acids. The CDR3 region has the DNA TGTGCCAGCAGGGCACCGGGACTAGCGAAGGATGGGGGGGAGCTGTTTTTT. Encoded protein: CASRAPGLAKDGGELFF.

This CDR3 reads CATSNRQETQYF. CDR3 DNA sequence: TGTGCCACCTCGAACAGACAAGAGACCCAGTACTTC. The V gene is TRBV25-1, the J gene TRBJ2-5; D is unclear. This CDR3 has 12 residues. Germline assignment: CDR1 MGHDK and CDR2 SYGVNS. V lost 10 bases and J 2 bases, leaving 11 bases between the germline ends.

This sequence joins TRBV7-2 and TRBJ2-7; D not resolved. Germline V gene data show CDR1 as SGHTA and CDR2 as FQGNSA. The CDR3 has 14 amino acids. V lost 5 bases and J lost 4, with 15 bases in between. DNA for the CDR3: TGTGCCAGCAGCCTCGAGCGAGGACCATACGAGCAGTACTTC. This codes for CASSLERGPYEQYF.

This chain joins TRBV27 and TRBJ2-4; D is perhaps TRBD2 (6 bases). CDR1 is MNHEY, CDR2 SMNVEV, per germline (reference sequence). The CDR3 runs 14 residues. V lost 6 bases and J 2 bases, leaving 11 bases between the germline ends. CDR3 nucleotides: TGTGCCAGCAGCACGCTAGCGACCAAAAACATTCAGTACTTC. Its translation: CASSTLATKNIQYF.

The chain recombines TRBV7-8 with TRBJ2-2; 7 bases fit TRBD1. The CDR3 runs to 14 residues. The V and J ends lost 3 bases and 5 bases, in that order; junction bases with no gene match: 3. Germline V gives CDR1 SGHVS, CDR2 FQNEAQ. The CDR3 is CASSFDRVTGELFF. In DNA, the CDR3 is TGTGCCAGCAGCTTCGACAGGGTGACCGGGGAGCTGTTTTTT.

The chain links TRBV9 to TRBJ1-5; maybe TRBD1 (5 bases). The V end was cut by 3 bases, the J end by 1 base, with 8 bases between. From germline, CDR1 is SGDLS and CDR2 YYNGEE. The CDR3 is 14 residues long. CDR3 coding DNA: TGTGCCAGCAGCGGGGGGAGAAGCAATCAGCCCCAGCATTTT. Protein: CASSGGRSNQPQHF.

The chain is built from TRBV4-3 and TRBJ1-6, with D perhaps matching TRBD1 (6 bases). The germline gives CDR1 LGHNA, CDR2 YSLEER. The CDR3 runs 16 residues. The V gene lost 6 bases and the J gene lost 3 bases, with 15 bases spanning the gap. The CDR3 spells CASRIDRSDYNSPLHF. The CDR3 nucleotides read TGCGCCAGCAGGATAGACAGGTCTGACTATAATTCACCCCTCCACTTT.

CDR3 protein: CASSSPSQGFEQFF. The CDR3 DNA is TGTGCCAGCAGTTCCCCCTCACAGGGTTTTGAGCAGTTCTTC. V gene TRBV27 combines with J gene TRBJ2-1; possible D gene TRBD1, 6 bases. The CDR3 contains 14 residues. V dropped 4 bases and J dropped 9 bases, with 16 bases sitting between them. The germline gives CDR1 MNHEY, CDR2 SMNVEV (reference sequence).

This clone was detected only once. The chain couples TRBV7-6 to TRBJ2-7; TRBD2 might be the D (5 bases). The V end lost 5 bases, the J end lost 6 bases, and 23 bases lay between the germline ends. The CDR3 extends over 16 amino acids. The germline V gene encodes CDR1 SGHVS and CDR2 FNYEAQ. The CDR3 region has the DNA TGTGCCAGCAGCCAAATCTTGGAGACTACTCAGGTCGAGCAGTACTTC. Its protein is CASSQILETTQVEQYF.

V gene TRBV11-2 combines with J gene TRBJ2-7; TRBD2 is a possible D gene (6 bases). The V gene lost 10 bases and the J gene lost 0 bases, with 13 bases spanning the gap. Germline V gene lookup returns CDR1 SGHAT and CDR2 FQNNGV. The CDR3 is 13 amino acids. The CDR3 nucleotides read TGTGCCACAGGCGGGGAGAGCTCCTACGAGCAGTACTTC. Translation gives CATGGESSYEQYF.

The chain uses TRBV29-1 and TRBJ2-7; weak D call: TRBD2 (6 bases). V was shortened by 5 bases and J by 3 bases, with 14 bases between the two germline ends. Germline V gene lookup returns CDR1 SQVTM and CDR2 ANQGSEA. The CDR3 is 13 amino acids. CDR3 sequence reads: CSVKTRMNYEQYF. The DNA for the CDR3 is TGCAGCGTTAAGACTAGGATGAACTACGAGCAGTACTTC.

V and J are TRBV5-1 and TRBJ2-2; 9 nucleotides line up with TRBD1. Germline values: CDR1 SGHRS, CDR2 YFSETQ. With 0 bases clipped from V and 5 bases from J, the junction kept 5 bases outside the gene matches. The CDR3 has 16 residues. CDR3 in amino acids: CASSLAVTGGTGELFF. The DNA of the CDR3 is TGCGCCAGCAGCTTGGCGGTGACAGGGGGTACCGGGGAGCTGTTTTTT.

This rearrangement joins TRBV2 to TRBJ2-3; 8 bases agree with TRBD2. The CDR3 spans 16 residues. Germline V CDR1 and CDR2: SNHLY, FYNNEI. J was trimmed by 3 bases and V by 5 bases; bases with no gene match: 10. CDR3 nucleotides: TGTGCCAGCAGTCTGCGGATTGGCGGGGGGACAGATACGCAGTATTTT. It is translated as CASSLRIGGGTDTQYF.

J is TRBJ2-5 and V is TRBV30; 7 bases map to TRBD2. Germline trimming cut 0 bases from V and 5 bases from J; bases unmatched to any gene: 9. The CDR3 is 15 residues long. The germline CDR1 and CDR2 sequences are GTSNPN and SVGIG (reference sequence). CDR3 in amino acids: CAWSVHSGAWETQYF. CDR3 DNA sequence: TGTGCCTGGAGTGTACACAGCGGGGCATGGGAGACCCAGTACTTC.

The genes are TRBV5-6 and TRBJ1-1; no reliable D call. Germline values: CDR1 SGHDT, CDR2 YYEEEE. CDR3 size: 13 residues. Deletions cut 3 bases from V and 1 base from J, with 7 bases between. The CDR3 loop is CASSSRTNTEAFF. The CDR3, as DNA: TGTGCCAGCAGCTCCCGGACGAACACTGAAGCTTTCTTT.

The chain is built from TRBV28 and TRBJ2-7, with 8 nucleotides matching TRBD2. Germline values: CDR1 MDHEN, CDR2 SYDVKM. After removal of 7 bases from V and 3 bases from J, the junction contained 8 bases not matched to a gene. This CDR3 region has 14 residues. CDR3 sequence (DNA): TGTGCCAGCACCCAAGCGGGGGAGGTCTACGAGCAGTACTTC. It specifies CASTQAGEVYEQYF.